One and the same sample provided the 30 T cell receptor beta chains below, sequenced in a study of radiotherapy plus CTLA-4 blockade in lung cancer. Profiled with immunoSEQ multiplex PCR; TCRdb holds only in-frame clones, not every one. This sample has tens of thousands of clones, with approximately 80% found just once. The specimen was peripheral blood, collected from a patient treated with radiotherapy plus ipilimumab. The receptors originated from a human donor with non-small cell lung cancer whose response to radiotherapy plus ipilimumab could not be evaluated.

This clone was seen a few times. CDR3 in amino acids: CAISDRNEKLFF. The CDR3 region has the DNA TGTGCCATCAGTGACCGGAATGAAAAACTGTTTTTT. V gene TRBV10-3 combines with J gene TRBJ1-4; the D is unclear. V was trimmed by 3 bases and J by 5 bases, leaving 4 bases between them. Germline loops: CDR1 ENHRY, CDR2 SYGVKD. The CDR3 has 12 amino acids.

The rearrangement uses TRBV6-6 and TRBJ1-1; D uncertain. Germline CDR1 MNHNY, CDR2 SVGAGI (reference sequence). The V and J ends lost 5 bases and 1 base respectively, with 11 bases between them. CDR3 length: 14 amino acids. The CDR3 DNA reads as TGTGCCAGCAGTGAGGTTGGCGCGAACACTGAAGCTTTCTTT. This sequence encodes CASSEVGANTEAFF.

The V and J genes are TRBV7-8 and TRBJ1-1; D is ambiguous. This CDR3 region has 15 residues. V gave up 7 bases and J gave up 0 bases, with 15 bases separating them. The germline CDR1 and CDR2 sequences are SGHVS and FQNEAQ. CDR3 sequence reads: CASNHYRVLNTEAFF. The CDR3 bases are TGTGCCAGCAACCATTACCGGGTCCTGAACACTGAAGCTTTCTTT.

The rearrangement joins TRBV5-1 to TRBJ2-1; the match to TRBD1 covers 12 bases. In germline, CDR1 is SGHRS, CDR2 YFSETQ. This CDR3 region has 18 residues. V shed 3 bases and J 7 bases; nucleotides not matched to a gene: 14. As DNA, the CDR3 is TGCGCCAGCAGCTCCCCGCTGGGGACAGGGGGCCTGGGTAATGAGCAGTTCTTC. It is translated as CASSSPLGTGGLGNEQFF.

The sample holds a few counts of this clone. This sequence joins TRBV11-2 and TRBJ2-3; D is possibly TRBD1 (5 bases). The germline V gene encodes CDR1 SGHAT and CDR2 FQNNGV. Deletions cut 5 bases from V and 2 bases from J, with 14 bases between. This CDR3 has 15 amino acids. The CDR3 nucleotides read TGTGCCAGCAGCCCCCGGCAGGGTTCCACAGATACGCAGTATTTT. Amino acid sequence: CASSPRQGSTDTQYF.

The chain couples TRBV27 to TRBJ2-7; TRBD1 might be the D (6 bases). Germline CDR1 and CDR2: MNHEY and SMNVEV (reference sequence). V was trimmed by 3 bases and J by 0 bases, leaving 12 bases between them. CDR3 length equals 15 residues. CDR3 in amino acids: CASSFSPDSSYEQYF. Here the CDR3 DNA reads TGTGCCAGCAGTTTCAGCCCGGACAGCTCCTACGAGCAGTACTTC.

The chain employs TRBV18 and TRBJ1-1; TRBD1 aligns across 7 bases. CDR3 length: 15 amino acids. Germline values: CDR1 KGHSH, CDR2 LQKENI. The V gene end was trimmed by 2 bases and the J gene end by 2 bases; junction bases not matched to a gene: 5. CDR3 region: CASSPTGVVNTEAFF. The CDR3 coding sequence is TGTGCCAGCTCACCAACAGGGGTGGTTAACACTGAAGCTTTCTTT.

This clone was seen only a few times. The chain employs TRBV2 and TRBJ1-1; no reliable D call. The germline V gene encodes CDR1 SNHLY and CDR2 FYNNEI. The V end lost 3 bases, the J end lost 11 bases, and 10 bases lay between the germline ends. The CDR3 has 11 amino acids. DNA of the CDR3: TGTGCCAGCAGTGAGGAGGAGGGCGCTTTCTTT. Residues: CASSEEEGAFF.

The chain combines TRBV14 with TRBJ2-7, with TRBD2 as a possible D gene (5 bases). This CDR3 region has 15 residues. Germline loops: CDR1 SGHDN, CDR2 FVKESK. V lost 4 bases and J 6 bases, leaving 19 bases between the germline ends. The CDR3 DNA is TGTGCCAGCAGCCCCCGAGGGCGCAAGGATAGCGAGCAGTACTTC. Residues: CASSPRGRKDSEQYF.

This clone was seen a handful of times. This chain joins TRBV7-2 and TRBJ2-7; D is perhaps TRBD2 (6 bases). Trimming removed 4 bases from V and 9 bases from J, with 13 bases in between. This CDR3 spans 12 amino acids. CDR1 is SGHTA, CDR2 FQGNSA, per germline. The CDR3 protein is CASSSGGVRQYF. As DNA, the CDR3 is TGTGCCAGCAGCTCCGGAGGGGTAAGGCAGTACTTC.

This clone came up a few times. The chain links TRBV28 to TRBJ1-2, with 9 nucleotides matching TRBD1. Germline lookup yields CDR1 MDHEN and CDR2 SYDVKM. J gave up 0 bases and V 2 bases, and 4 bases lay outside the gene matches. This CDR3 region has 16 residues. The CDR3 loop is CASSLDRGEANYGYTF. CDR3 in DNA: TGTGCCAGCAGTTTAGACAGGGGGGAAGCTAACTATGGCTACACCTTC.

The rearrangement joins TRBV5-1 to TRBJ2-3; 8 nucleotides match TRBD2. Germline lookup yields CDR1 SGHRS and CDR2 YFSETQ. Trimming removed 1 base from V and 11 bases from J; junction bases left unmatched: 6. The CDR3 covers 13 residues. For the CDR3, the DNA is TGCGCCAGCAGCTTGTTGGACCTAGCGGGGCAGTATTTT. Its protein product is CASSLLDLAGQYF.

This clone was recorded only once. The chain carries TRBV7-2 and TRBJ2-3; tentative D call: TRBD1 (9 bases). V was pared by 4 bases and J by 2 bases, with 25 bases between. CDR1 and CDR2 from the germline V gene are SGHTA and FQGNSA. The CDR3 extends over 19 amino acids. The CDR3 loop is CASSSRTGVGAGVTDTQYF. The CDR3 DNA reads as TGTGCCAGCAGCTCCCGGACAGGGGTGGGAGCGGGGGTCACAGATACGCAGTATTTT.

This clone was counted between two and nine times. J is TRBJ1-5 and V is TRBV5-4; 11 bases align to TRBD1. Germline CDR1 is SGHNT and CDR2 is YYREEE (reference sequence). The CDR3 length is 15 residues. The trim removed 4 bases at V and 6 bases at J, leaving 6 bases unmatched. The CDR3 DNA is TGTGCCAGCAGCCAGGACAGGGGGCTAGTTCAGCCCCAGCATTTT. It is translated as CASSQDRGLVQPQHF.

In its sample, this clone was seen a few times. This chain connects TRBV5-1 to TRBJ2-7; TRBD1 might be the D (5 bases). The CDR3 consists of 13 residues. The V end lost 0 bases, the J end lost 7 bases, and 11 bases lay between the germline ends. CDR1 and CDR2 from the germline V gene are SGHRS and YFSETQ. DNA of the CDR3: TGCGCCAGCAGCTTGGACAGGATGAGAGAGCAGTACTTC. This gives the protein CASSLDRMREQYF.

V gene TRBV7-2 combines with J gene TRBJ2-1; unclear D gene. The CDR3 is 17 residues long. V was shortened by 1 base and J by 0 bases, with 13 bases between the two germline ends. Germline V CDR1 and CDR2: SGHTA, FQGNSA. The CDR3: CASSLVPGKSSYNEQFF. The DNA of the CDR3 is TGTGCCAGCAGCTTAGTTCCAGGCAAAAGCTCCTACAATGAGCAGTTCTTC. The full variable domain, rest sourced from reference TRBV7-2 and TRBJ2-1, is GAGVSQSPSNKVTEKGKDVELRCDPISGHTALYWYRQSLGQGLEFLIYFQGNSAPDKSGLPSDRFSAERTGGSVSTLTIQRTQQEDSAVYLCASSLVPGKSSYNEQFFGPGTRLTVL.

The chain recombines TRBV27 with TRBJ2-2, with 8 positions matching TRBD1. V was pared by 5 bases and J by 7 bases, with 6 bases of the junction left unmatched. This CDR3 region has 14 residues. Germline V gives CDR1 MNHEY, CDR2 SMNVEV (reference sequence). CDR3 loop: CASSPRTGFGELFF. In nucleotides, the CDR3 is TGTGCCAGCAGTCCTAGGACAGGGTTCGGGGAGCTGTTTTTT.

J is TRBJ2-3 and V is TRBV6-1; 10 bases line up with TRBD2. Germline-derived CDR1 and CDR2 are MNHNS and SASEGT. V lost 7 bases and J lost 9; bases outside the gene matches: 13. This CDR3 is 15 amino acids long. The CDR3 bases are TGTGCCAGCACATTAGCGGGGGGCCTTGGGGGGACGCAGTATTTT. It is translated as CASTLAGGLGGTQYF.

V and J are TRBV6-5 and TRBJ2-7; 11 bases match TRBD1. CDR3 length: 15 amino acids. Germline V lookup: CDR1 MNHEY, CDR2 SVGAGI. The V segment lost 5 bases and the J segment 1 base; nucleotides outside the gene matches: 4. DNA of the CDR3: TGTGCCAGCAGTCTGGGACAGGGGGGTTCCTACGAGCAGTACTTC. This sequence encodes CASSLGQGGSYEQYF.

The CDR3 sequence is CASSFFRNYEQYF. CDR3 DNA: TGTGCCAGCAGCTTTTTCAGGAACTACGAGCAGTACTTC. The chain links TRBV7-2 to TRBJ2-7; D is unresolved. In germline, CDR1 is SGHTA, CDR2 FQGNSA. Trimming took 3 bases from V and 3 from J, leaving 9 bases between them. The CDR3 contains 13 residues.

This chain uses TRBV28 with TRBJ1-1, with 7 bases fitting TRBD1. The CDR3 is 13 amino acids. Germline lookup yields CDR1 MDHEN and CDR2 SYDVKM. J was trimmed by 2 bases and V by 6 bases; bases with no gene match: 3. The CDR3 DNA follows: TGTGCCAGCAGACGGGACAGCAACACTGAAGCTTTCTTT. This codes for CASRRDSNTEAFF.

V usage is TRBV30 and J usage is TRBJ2-7, with 9 bases aligning to TRBD2. The germline V gene encodes CDR1 GTSNPN and CDR2 SVGIG (reference sequence). This CDR3 has 12 amino acids. Germline trimming cut 5 bases from V and 5 bases from J; bases unmatched to any gene: 4. The CDR3 DNA reads as TGTGCCTGGCTGACTAGCGGTGACGAGCAGTACTTC. Its translation is CAWLTSGDEQYF.

The V gene is TRBV7-3, the J gene TRBJ1-2, with D perhaps matching TRBD1 (5 bases). CDR3 length: 13 amino acids. Germline CDR1 is SGHTA and CDR2 is FQGTGA. Trimming pared 2 bases from V and 6 bases from J, leaving 10 bases between. This CDR3 reads CASSLGASNGYTF. The CDR3 DNA sequence: TGTGCCAGCAGCTTAGGGGCATCGAATGGCTACACCTTC.

This chain's CDR3 is CASSPVAGLRYEQYF. The CDR3, as DNA: TGTGCCAGCAGCCCAGTTGCAGGGTTACGATACGAGCAGTACTTC. The rearrangement uses TRBV7-2 and TRBJ2-7; D possibly corresponds to TRBD1 (5 bases). The length of the CDR3 is 15 residues. V lost 5 bases and J 4 bases, leaving 18 bases between the germline ends. Per germline, CDR1 SGHTA and CDR2 FQGNSA.

This chain joins TRBV19 and TRBJ2-7, with TRBD1 matching 8 bases. The CDR3 consists of 16 residues. The V gene's germline CDR1 is LNHDA and CDR2 SQIVND (reference sequence). The V gene end was trimmed by 6 bases and the J gene end by 0 bases; junction bases not matched to a gene: 10. CDR3 DNA sequence: TGTGCCAGTAGGAAAGGACAGGGATCTAGCTCCTACGAGCAGTACTTC. Its protein product is CASRKGQGSSSYEQYF.

This chain uses TRBV28 with TRBJ2-5, with D unclear. The ends were cut back, 5 bases at V and 5 bases at J, with 9 bases in the middle. CDR1 is MDHEN and CDR2 is SYDVKM in the germline V gene. The CDR3 consists of 12 residues. The DNA for the CDR3 is TGTGCCAGCAGTCTACCCCTGGAGACCCAGTACTTC. This translates into CASSLPLETQYF.

The V gene is TRBV6-6, the J gene TRBJ1-4, with 10 bases that match TRBD1. CDR1 is MNHNY and CDR2 is SVGAGI in the germline V gene (reference sequence). The junction had 5 bases not matched to a gene; V was cut back by 2 bases and J by 8 bases. The CDR3 loop spans 15 amino acids. In nucleotides, the CDR3 is TGTGCCAGCAGTTACGACAGGGGGCGATACGAAAAACTGTTTTTT. This encodes CASSYDRGRYEKLFF.

The chain has TRBV29-1 and TRBJ2-2, with 9 bases identical to TRBD1. J was trimmed by 6 bases and V by 7 bases; bases with no gene match: 3. Germline loops: CDR1 SQVTM, CDR2 ANQGSEA. The CDR3 loop spans 12 amino acids. The CDR3 bases are TGCAGCGGCCGACAGGGGGCCGGGGAGCTGTTTTTT. Translated: CSGRQGAGELFF.

The gene calls are TRBV7-2 and TRBJ1-2, with D possibly matching TRBD1 (6 bases). The CDR3 extends over 17 amino acids. V was cut by 5 bases and J by 0 bases, with 19 bases left in between. CDR1 SGHTA and CDR2 FQGNSA come from the germline V gene. As DNA, the CDR3 is TGTGCCAGCAGCCTAACCAGGGACATTCAAGCTAACTATGGCTACACCTTC. This encodes CASSLTRDIQANYGYTF.

V gene TRBV5-4 combines with J gene TRBJ1-1; D remains ambiguous. Germline V lookup: CDR1 SGHNT, CDR2 YYREEE (reference sequence). This CDR3 region has 14 residues. Deletions cut 1 base from V and 0 bases from J, with 7 bases between. This CDR3 reads CASSLSQVNTEAFF. The CDR3 nucleotides read TGTGCCAGCAGCTTGAGTCAGGTGAACACTGAAGCTTTCTTT.